This is a list of T cell receptor beta chains from one sample in a study of blood T cells in healthy people across ages. Using its own MiXCR run on the 5' RACE reads, TCRdb lists one record per CDR3 protein. Here the sample spans 600,000 to 800,000 distinct CDR3 sequences, under 25% being singletons. The sample taken for sequencing was blood. Every receptor here comes from a man aged 70 or older in good health. The conserved cysteine and the conserved F or W are not part of the CDR3 here.

v_gene	j_gene	CDR3aa
TRBV7-9	TRBJ1-3	ASRAGTDSGNTIY
TRBV5-6	TRBJ2-5	ASSLGTSGIWEQY
TRBV12-3/TRBV12-4	TRBJ1-4	ASSLDGTANEKLF
TRBV6-5	TRBJ1-5	ASTPRAGSNQPQH
TRBV18	TRBJ2-7	ASSRAYSYEQY
TRBV11-2	TRBJ2-3	ASSLESDTQY
TRBV12-3/TRBV12-4	TRBJ2-3	ASSSRPGTGRADAQY
TRBV20-1	TRBJ2-1	SARDRTSGSYNEQF
TRBV7-2	TRBJ2-3	ASTTWSTGGSDTQY
TRBV20-1	TRBJ2-7	SARAGTGYEQY
TRBV6-5	TRBJ2-5	ASRKDTSRAQY
TRBV28	TRBJ1-2	ASRQQIHYGYT
TRBV11-2	TRBJ1-6	ASSLGGLPGNSPLH
TRBV20-1	.	SARASALEQF
TRBV28	TRBJ2-1	ASRNTGTQDYNEQF
TRBV28	TRBJ1-1	ASSPSGQHAF
TRBV7-2	TRBJ1-5	ASSPTRTGGHPQH
TRBV5-6	TRBJ2-4	ASSFGTGGVVAKNIQY